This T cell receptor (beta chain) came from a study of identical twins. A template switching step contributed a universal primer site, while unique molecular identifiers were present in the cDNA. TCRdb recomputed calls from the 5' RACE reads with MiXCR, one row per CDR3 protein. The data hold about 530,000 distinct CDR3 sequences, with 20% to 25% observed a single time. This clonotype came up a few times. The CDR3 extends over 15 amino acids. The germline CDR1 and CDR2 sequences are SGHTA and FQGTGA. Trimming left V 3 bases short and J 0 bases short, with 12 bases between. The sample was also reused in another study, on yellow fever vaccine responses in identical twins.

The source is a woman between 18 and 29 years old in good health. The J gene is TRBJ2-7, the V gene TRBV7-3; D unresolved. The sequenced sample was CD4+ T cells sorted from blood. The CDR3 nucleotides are TGTGCCAGCAGCTTGGTCCCCGCTACCTCCTACGAGCAGTACTTC. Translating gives CASSLVPATSYEQYF.